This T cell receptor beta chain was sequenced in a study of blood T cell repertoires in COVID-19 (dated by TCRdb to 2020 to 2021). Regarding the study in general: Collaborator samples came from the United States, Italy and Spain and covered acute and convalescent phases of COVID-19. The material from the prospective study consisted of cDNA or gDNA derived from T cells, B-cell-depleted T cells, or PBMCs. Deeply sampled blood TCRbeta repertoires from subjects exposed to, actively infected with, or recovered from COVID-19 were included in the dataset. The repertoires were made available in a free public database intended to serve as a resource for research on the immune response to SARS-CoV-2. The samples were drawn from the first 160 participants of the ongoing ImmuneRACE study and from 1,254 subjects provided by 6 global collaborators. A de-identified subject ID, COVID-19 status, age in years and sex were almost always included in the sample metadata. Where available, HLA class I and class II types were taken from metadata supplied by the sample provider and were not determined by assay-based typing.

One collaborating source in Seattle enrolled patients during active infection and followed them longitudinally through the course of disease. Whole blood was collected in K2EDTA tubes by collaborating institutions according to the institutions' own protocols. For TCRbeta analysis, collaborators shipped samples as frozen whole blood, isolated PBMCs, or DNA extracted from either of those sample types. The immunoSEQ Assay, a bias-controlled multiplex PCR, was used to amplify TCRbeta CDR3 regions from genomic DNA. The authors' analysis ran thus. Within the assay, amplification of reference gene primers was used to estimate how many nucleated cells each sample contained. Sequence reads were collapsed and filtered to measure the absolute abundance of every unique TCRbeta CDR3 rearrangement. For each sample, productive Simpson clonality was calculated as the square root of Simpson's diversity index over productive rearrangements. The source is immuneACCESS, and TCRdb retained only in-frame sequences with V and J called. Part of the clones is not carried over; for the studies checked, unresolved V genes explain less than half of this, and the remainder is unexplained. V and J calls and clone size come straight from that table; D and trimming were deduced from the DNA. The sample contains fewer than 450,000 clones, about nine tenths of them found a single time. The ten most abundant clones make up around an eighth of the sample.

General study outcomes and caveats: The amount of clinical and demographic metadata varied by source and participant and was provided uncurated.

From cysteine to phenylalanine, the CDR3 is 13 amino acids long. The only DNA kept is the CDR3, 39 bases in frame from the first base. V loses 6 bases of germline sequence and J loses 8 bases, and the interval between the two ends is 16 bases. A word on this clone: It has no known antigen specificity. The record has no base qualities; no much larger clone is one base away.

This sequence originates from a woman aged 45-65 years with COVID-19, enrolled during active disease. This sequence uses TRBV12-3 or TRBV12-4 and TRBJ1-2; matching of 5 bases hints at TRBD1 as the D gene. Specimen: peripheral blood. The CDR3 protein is CASSLLNRLGYTF. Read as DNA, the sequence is TGTGCCAGCAGCCTACTAAACAGGCTAGGCTACACCTTC.